Presented here are 3 T cell receptor beta chains from one specimen sequenced in a study of molecular identifiers for immune sequencing clone quantification. One entry per CDR3 protein results from TCRdb running MiXCR on the PCR reads. This sample has about half a million distinct CDR3 sequences, with roughly a fifth found just once. Specimen: naive CD8+ T cells from blood, with Jurkat cell RNA spiked in. The subset denotes: FACS-sorted CD8+CD4-CCR7+CD45RA+ naive T cells. Receptors were obtained from a human donor in good health. Some libraries in this study had Jurkat cell RNA spiked in.

Many counts were recorded for this clonotype. This chain connects TRBV7-9 to TRBJ1-2; no clear D. Trimming pared 5 bases from V and 2 bases from J, leaving 12 bases between. CDR1 is SEHNR, CDR2 FQNEAQ, per germline (reference sequence). The CDR3 is 14 amino acids. Here the CDR3 reads CASSQSTINYGYTF. Written as DNA, the CDR3 is TGTGCCAGCAGCCAATCGACTATAAACTATGGCTACACCTTC.

V gene TRBV12-3 or TRBV12-4 combines with J gene TRBJ2-5; TRBD2 agrees at 9 bases. This CDR3 contains 16 residues. The V gene end was trimmed by 1 base and the J gene end by 2 bases; junction bases not matched to a gene: 5. DNA of the CDR3: TGTGCCAGCAGTTTAGTAGGGACTAGCTTTCAAGAGACCCAGTACTTC. This encodes CASSLVGTSFQETQYF.

This clonotype was found a few times. V gene TRBV9 combines with J gene TRBJ2-2; maybe TRBD2 (5 bases). Germline CDR1 is SGDLS and CDR2 is YYNGEE. The CDR3 has 16 amino acids. The V and J ends lost 3 bases and 2 bases respectively, with 14 bases between them. This CDR3 is CASSDRERGNTGELFF. CDR3 DNA sequence: TGTGCCAGCAGCGATAGGGAACGGGGAAACACCGGGGAGCTGTTTTTT.